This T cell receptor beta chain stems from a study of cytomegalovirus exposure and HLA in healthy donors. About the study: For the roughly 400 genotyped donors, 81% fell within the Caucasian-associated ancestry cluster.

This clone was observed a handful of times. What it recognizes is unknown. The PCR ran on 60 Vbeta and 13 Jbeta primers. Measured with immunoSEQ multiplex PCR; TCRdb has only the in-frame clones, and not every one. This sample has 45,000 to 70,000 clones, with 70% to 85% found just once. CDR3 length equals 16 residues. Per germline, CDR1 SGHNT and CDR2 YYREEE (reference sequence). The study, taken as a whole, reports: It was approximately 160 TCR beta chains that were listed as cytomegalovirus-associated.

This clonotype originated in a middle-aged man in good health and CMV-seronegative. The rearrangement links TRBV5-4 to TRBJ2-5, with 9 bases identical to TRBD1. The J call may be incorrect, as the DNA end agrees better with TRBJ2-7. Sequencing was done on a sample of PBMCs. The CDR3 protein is CASSLAGQGISYEQYF. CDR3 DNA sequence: TGTGCCAGCAGCTTGGCGGGACAGGGAATCTCCTACGAGCAGTACTTC.